Sequencing of this T cell receptor beta chain was carried out in a study of long-term antiretroviral therapy in people with HIV. Samples held roughly 0.9-10 million cryopreserved PBMC before DNA extraction. The table lists this clone with a count of one. Survey-level resolution applied to immunoSEQ assay v3.0. The assay was immunoSEQ multiplex PCR, and TCRdb's table has in-frame clones only and misses some. The data hold around 25,000 clones, with 81% observed a single time. The V gene's germline CDR1 is MDHEN and CDR2 SYDVKM. The V gene lost 0 bases and the J gene lost 3 bases, with 11 bases spanning the gap. The CDR3 has 15 residues.

The source was unsorted PBMCs, collected 4.4 years after starting antiretroviral therapy. The rearrangement joins TRBV28 to TRBJ1-1; no definite D call. The receptor was derived from a man aged 25-40 years with HIV. Here the CDR3 DNA reads TGTGCCAGCAGTTTATGGGGCCACGGGGACACTGAAGCTTTCTTT. This sequence encodes CASSLWGHGDTEAFF.